This T cell receptor (beta chain) comes out of a study of shared clonotypes between healthy human individuals. Study-wide results and caveats: Generally, estimated richness proved larger in naive subsets than it did in memory subsets. Around 5.4% of naive CD4 clonotypes were common to four donors.

Only Caucasian adults living in Nashville, Tennessee made up the donor group. Germline CDR1 and CDR2: SGDLS and YYNGEE. This CDR3 contains 13 residues. Trimming stripped 0 bases from V and 4 bases from J, with 7 bases between. The method was immunoSEQ multiplex PCR; TCRdb's version includes in-frame clones alone and lacks a portion of them. Here the sample spans 2 million to 2.5 million clones, 85% to 95% being singletons. With regard to this clone: Antigen unknown.

J is TRBJ1-1 and V is TRBV9, with D unclear. The receptor comes from a man aged 18 to 29 in good health. Some clones in this sample may be carry-over from other donors' samples. Sample: naive CD4+ T cells from PBMCs. Subset: CD45RA+ positively selected. This CDR3 reads CASSVVGFTEAFF. CDR3 coding DNA: TGTGCCAGCAGCGTAGTTGGTTTCACTGAAGCTTTCTTT.